The rows below give T cell receptor beta chains drawn from one sample of a study of low-dose radiotherapy and immunotherapy resistance in tumors. TCRdb ran MiXCR on the reads and lists one entry per CDR3 protein. The sample lists under 90,000 distinct CDR3 sequences; roughly 17% were seen once. The sequencing here drew on PBMCs, taken after low-dose radiotherapy plus immunotherapy. These receptors were taken from a male donor with prostate cancer. Each CDR3 is given with its conserved first and last residue. Rows may omit the clone size; those that give it use once, few, many or a size class.

CDR3 protein: CASSSLLAGYNEQFF
clone size: NA
J gene: TRBJ2-1
V gene: TRBV27

CDR3 protein: CASTPDAGVGTGGYGYTF
clone size: many
J gene: TRBJ1-2
V gene: TRBV12-3/TRBV12-4

CDR3 protein: CASRSGLAGGEQYF
clone size: many
J gene: TRBJ2-7
V gene: TRBV28

CDR3 protein: CASSLSDRRNQPQHF
clone size: few
J gene: TRBJ1-5
V gene: TRBV28

CDR3 protein: CSATTGVWYGYTF
clone size: many
J gene: TRBJ1-2
V gene: TRBV20-1

CDR3 protein: CASSYIAGADEQFF
clone size: many
J gene: TRBJ2-1
V gene: TRBV6-5

CDR3 protein: CASSNPSSGETQYF
clone size: NA
J gene: TRBJ2-5
V gene: TRBV5-6

CDR3 protein: CASSPGTTGYPEQFF
clone size: few
J gene: TRBJ2-1
V gene: TRBV5-1

CDR3 protein: CASSQGSFGRAIYEQYF
clone size: few
J gene: TRBJ2-7
V gene: TRBV3-1

CDR3 protein: CASSLGSVRGDEQFF
clone size: many
J gene: TRBJ2-1
V gene: TRBV11-2

CDR3 protein: CASSPGTSGSDEQFF
clone size: many
J gene: TRBJ2-1
V gene: TRBV9

CDR3 protein: CAISEGADTQYF
clone size: many
J gene: TRBJ2-3
V gene: TRBV10-3

CDR3 protein: CASSERAADGARAKNIQYF
clone size: many
J gene: TRBJ2-4
V gene: TRBV2

CDR3 protein: CSARTPPAGEQYF
clone size: many
J gene: TRBJ2-7
V gene: TRBV20-1

CDR3 protein: CASSQEGPKAWDEQYF
clone size: NA
J gene: TRBJ2-7
V gene: TRBV4-3

CDR3 protein: CASSLGSITGELFF
clone size: many
J gene: TRBJ2-2
V gene: TRBV5-1

CDR3 protein: CASSLAESGWGEQFF
clone size: NA
J gene: TRBJ2-1
V gene: TRBV7-8

CDR3 protein: CSADPGPDPNEQFF
clone size: many
J gene: TRBJ2-1
V gene: TRBV29-1

CDR3 protein: CASSFMQHYGYTF
clone size: NA
J gene: TRBJ1-2
V gene: TRBV11-2

CDR3 protein: CSAPGTDLTEAFF
clone size: many
J gene: TRBJ1-1
V gene: TRBV20-1

CDR3 protein: CASSLGQGPPSGANVLTF
clone size: NA
J gene: TRBJ2-6
V gene: TRBV6-6

CDR3 protein: CASSLGSGTSHISDTQYF
clone size: many
J gene: TRBJ2-3
V gene: TRBV7-2

CDR3 protein: CASSLGTGRLSYEQYF
clone size: many
J gene: TRBJ2-7
V gene: TRBV7-2

CDR3 protein: CSARERGGSRAYEQYF
clone size: many
J gene: TRBJ2-7
V gene: TRBV20-1

CDR3 protein: CANVAGGPLDTQYF
clone size: many
J gene: TRBJ2-3
V gene: TRBV21-1

CDR3 protein: CASSGAGTGGEGNYNEQFF
clone size: many
J gene: TRBJ2-1
V gene: TRBV5-1

CDR3 protein: CASSSPSYEQYF
clone size: many
J gene: TRBJ2-7
V gene: TRBV6-5

CDR3 protein: CASSLMGSPETQYF
clone size: NA
J gene: TRBJ2-5
V gene: TRBV5-6

CDR3 protein: CSVERGRNEQFF
clone size: many
J gene: TRBJ2-1
V gene: TRBV29-1

CDR3 protein: CASSLGDGGSQPQHF
clone size: many
J gene: TRBJ1-5
V gene: TRBV5-1

CDR3 protein: CASSPTGTGNREQYF
clone size: many
J gene: TRBJ2-7
V gene: TRBV9

CDR3 protein: CASSYTISTALENQPQHF
clone size: few
J gene: TRBJ1-5
V gene: TRBV6-2/TRBV6-3

CDR3 protein: CASSLRDRDPQPQHF
clone size: many
J gene: TRBJ1-5
V gene: TRBV4-1

CDR3 protein: CASSFKTDGYTF
clone size: many
J gene: TRBJ1-2
V gene: TRBV28

CDR3 protein: CASSLAQGKGAFF
clone size: many
J gene: TRBJ1-1
V gene: TRBV7-9

CDR3 protein: CASSSGTENSPLHF
clone size: many
J gene: TRBJ1-6
V gene: TRBV7-8

CDR3 protein: CASSIRPGTSGRSYEQYF
clone size: many
J gene: TRBJ2-7
V gene: TRBV19

CDR3 protein: CASSLVGGTGELFF
clone size: many
J gene: TRBJ2-2
V gene: TRBV12-3/TRBV12-4

CDR3 protein: CASRFLGAAYEQYF
clone size: many
J gene: TRBJ2-7
V gene: TRBV28

CDR3 protein: CASSHGQRMNTEAFF
clone size: many
J gene: TRBJ1-1
V gene: TRBV4-2

CDR3 protein: CASSPPGQIYEQYF
clone size: NA
J gene: TRBJ2-7
V gene: TRBV5-1

CDR3 protein: CASSGPSGESSYEQYF
clone size: many
J gene: TRBJ2-7
V gene: TRBV28

CDR3 protein: CASSFSGGISDTQYF
clone size: many
J gene: TRBJ2-3
V gene: TRBV11-2

CDR3 protein: CASSPRTSGSYGETQYF
clone size: many
J gene: TRBJ2-5
V gene: TRBV7-2

CDR3 protein: CSTWKNHEQYF
clone size: NA
J gene: TRBJ2-7
V gene: TRBV29-1

CDR3 protein: CASSVSGTVSYEQYF
clone size: NA
J gene: TRBJ2-7
V gene: TRBV5-1

CDR3 protein: CSVSLSMNTEAFF
clone size: many
J gene: TRBJ1-1
V gene: TRBV29-1

CDR3 protein: CASSLSSGADTQYF
clone size: many
J gene: TRBJ2-3
V gene: TRBV12-3/TRBV12-4

CDR3 protein: CANSPSGNSPLHF
clone size: NA
J gene: TRBJ1-6
V gene: TRBV28

CDR3 protein: CSARAGGWGQLYEQYF
clone size: many
J gene: TRBJ2-7
V gene: TRBV20-1

CDR3 protein: CASSIGQINTEAFF
clone size: many
J gene: TRBJ1-1
V gene: TRBV9